The TCR beta chain under discussion was sequenced for a study of blood T cells in healthy people across ages. Researchers collected roughly 10 milliliters of peripheral blood from every single donor. A J-beta primer mix and a sample-barcoded 5' primer were used in a second PCR of about 6 to 12 cycles. MiXCR, run by TCRdb on the 5' RACE reads, gives a single entry per CDR3 protein. This table has under 1,100,000 distinct CDR3 sequences, around 27% appearing once. The V gene's germline CDR1 is SGDLS and CDR2 YYNGEE. This CDR3 comprises 13 residues. This same sample was also part of a study on T cells of mothers and their children.

This sequence originates from a girl aged 2 to 9 in good health. Sequenced: blood. This sequence joins TRBV9 and TRBJ2-5; D is perhaps TRBD1 (6 bases). The better agreement between TRBJ2-1 and the DNA end casts doubt on the J call. The DNA of the CDR3 is TGTGCCAGCAGCCCCGACCAGGGGTATGAGCAGTTCTTC. Translating gives CASSPDQGYEQFF.